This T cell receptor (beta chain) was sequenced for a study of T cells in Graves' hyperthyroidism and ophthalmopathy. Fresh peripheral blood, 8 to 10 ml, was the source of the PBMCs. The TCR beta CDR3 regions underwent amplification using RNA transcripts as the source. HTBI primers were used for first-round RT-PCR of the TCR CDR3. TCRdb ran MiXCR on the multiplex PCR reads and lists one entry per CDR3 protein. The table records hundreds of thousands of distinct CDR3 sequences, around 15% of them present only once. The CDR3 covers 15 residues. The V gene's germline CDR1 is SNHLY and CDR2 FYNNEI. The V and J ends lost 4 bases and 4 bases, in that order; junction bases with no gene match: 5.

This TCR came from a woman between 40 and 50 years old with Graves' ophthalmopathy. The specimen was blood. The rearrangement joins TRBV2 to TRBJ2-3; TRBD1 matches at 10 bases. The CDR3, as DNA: TGTGCCAGCAGTGTTTCCGGACAGGGGGCAGATACGCAGTATTTT. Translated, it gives CASSVSGQGADTQYF.